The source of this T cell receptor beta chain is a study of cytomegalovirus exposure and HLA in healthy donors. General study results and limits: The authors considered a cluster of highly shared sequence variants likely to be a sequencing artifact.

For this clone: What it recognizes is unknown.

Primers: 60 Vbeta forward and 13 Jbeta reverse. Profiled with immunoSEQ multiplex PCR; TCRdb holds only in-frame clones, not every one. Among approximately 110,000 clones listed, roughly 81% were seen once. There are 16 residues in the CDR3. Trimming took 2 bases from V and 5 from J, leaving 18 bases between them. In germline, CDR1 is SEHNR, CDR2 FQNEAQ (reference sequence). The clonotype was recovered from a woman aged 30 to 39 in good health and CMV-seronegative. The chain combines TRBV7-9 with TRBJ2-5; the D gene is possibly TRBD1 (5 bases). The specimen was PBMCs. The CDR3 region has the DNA TGTGCCAGCAGCTTAATAACGACAGAGGCGTTGGAGACCCAGTACTTC. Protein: CASSLITTEALETQYF.